The 17 T cell receptor beta chains below come from one sample, sequenced in a study of T cell repertoires in cytomegalovirus infection. One entry per CDR3 protein results from TCRdb running MiXCR on the reads. In the table there are under 800,000 distinct CDR3 sequences, 20% to 25% of which are singletons. The sample taken for sequencing was CD8+ T cells from PBMCs. The receptors were gathered from a human donor in good health (CMV status not recorded). Some clones in this sample may be carry-over from other donors' samples.

This clonotype was found a few times. V is TRBV2 and J is TRBJ2-5; D may be TRBD1 (5 bases). The length of the CDR3 is 14 residues. The germline V gene has CDR1 SNHLY and CDR2 FYNNEI. V lost 7 bases and J 2 bases, leaving 14 bases between the germline ends. The DNA of the CDR3 is TGTGCCAGCACTGGGGCAGGTTTACAAGAGACCCAGTACTTC. Its translation: CASTGAGLQETQYF.

This clonotype was recorded a few times. The CDR3 sequence is CASGLVQGNTGELFF. In DNA, the CDR3 is TGTGCTAGTGGTTTGGTACAGGGGAACACCGGGGAGCTGTTTTTT. The chain uses TRBV12-5 and TRBJ2-2; a possible D gene is TRBD1 (6 bases). The V and J ends lost 0 bases and 1 base respectively, with 6 bases between them. There are 15 residues in the CDR3. Germline values: CDR1 LGHNT, CDR2 FRNRAP.

This clonotype has a count of ten or more. The chain joins TRBV28 to TRBJ1-1; D possibly corresponds to TRBD1 (6 bases). The CDR3 length is 13 residues. Germline CDR1 MDHEN, CDR2 SYDVKM. V was shortened by 6 bases and J by 3 bases, with 11 bases between the two germline ends. The CDR3 is CASSLQGDTEAFF. CDR3 coding DNA: TGTGCCAGCAGCTTACAGGGCGACACTGAAGCTTTCTTT.

This clonotype was seen more than once but under ten times. The chain recombines TRBV20-1 with TRBJ2-2, with D perhaps being TRBD1 or TRBD2 (5 bases each). V shed 3 bases and J shed 6 bases, with 14 bases lying between them. Germline V gene sequence: CDR1 DFQATT, CDR2 SNEGSKA (reference sequence). This CDR3 comprises 14 residues. The CDR3 coding sequence is TGCAGTGCTAGTTGCGTCCCGGGACCCGGGGAGCTGTTTTTT. Its protein product is CSASCVPGPGELFF.

V is TRBV20-1 and J is TRBJ2-6; maybe TRBD1 (5 bases). V lost 1 base and J 1 base, leaving 11 bases between the germline ends. This CDR3 is built from 16 residues. Germline V CDR1 and CDR2: DFQATT, SNEGSKA (reference sequence). The CDR3 is CSARAPRVSGANVLTF. CDR3 coding DNA: TGCAGTGCTAGAGCACCCAGGGTTTCTGGGGCCAACGTCCTGACTTTC.

This clonotype was recorded at least ten times. This sequence joins TRBV28 and TRBJ2-1, with TRBD1 matching over 9 bases. V lost 5 bases to trimming and J lost 7 bases; unmatched junction nucleotides: 9. CDR1 MDHEN and CDR2 SYDVKM come from the germline V gene. The CDR3 has 15 amino acids. The CDR3: CASSTYRGRWNEQFF. The DNA for the CDR3 is TGTGCCAGCAGTACATACAGGGGGCGGTGGAATGAGCAGTTCTTC.

This clonotype showed up many times. The chain has TRBV7-9 and TRBJ2-1, with D possibly being TRBD1 or TRBD2 (5 bases each). The CDR3 loop spans 16 amino acids. Germline V gene sequence: CDR1 SEHNR, CDR2 FQNEAQ (reference sequence). The V gene lost 5 bases and the J gene lost 4 bases, with 18 bases spanning the gap. The CDR3 spells CASSPRAGSFYNEQFF. CDR3 DNA: TGTGCCAGCAGCCCAAGAGCAGGGAGCTTTTACAATGAGCAGTTCTTC.

The sample holds a few counts of this clonotype. This chain uses TRBV7-6 with TRBJ2-1; D is tentatively TRBD1 or TRBD2 (5 bases each). Trimming shortened V by 6 bases and J by 10 bases, and 19 bases separated the two germline ends. This CDR3 comprises 14 residues. Germline V lookup: CDR1 SGHVS, CDR2 FNYEAQ. This CDR3 reads CASSPSTTGGEQFF. The CDR3 DNA reads as TGTGCCAGCAGTCCGAGCACCACAGGAGGAGAGCAGTTCTTC.

Ten or more counts support this clonotype. The chain joins TRBV7-9 to TRBJ2-7; a possible D gene is TRBD2 (5 bases). Trimming pared 6 bases from V and 2 bases from J, leaving 14 bases between. The CDR3 is made up of 14 amino acids. CDR1 and CDR2 (germline): SEHNR, FQNEAQ (reference sequence). The CDR3 sequence: CASSSSGSTYEQYF. The CDR3 DNA reads TGTGCCAGCAGTTCAAGCGGATCAACCTACGAGCAGTACTTC.

V usage is TRBV2 and J usage is TRBJ2-7, with 8 bases matching TRBD1. The CDR3 is 15 residues long. V gave up 6 bases and J gave up 2 bases; unmatched junction bases: 9. CDR1 SNHLY and CDR2 FYNNEI come from the germline V gene. Written as DNA, the CDR3 is TGTGCCAGCAGCAACACCCCAGGGGGCCCCTACGAGCAGTACGTC. Protein product: CASSNTPGGPYEQYV.

This clonotype was detected ten times or more. The chain has TRBV4-3 and TRBJ2-1, with 10 bases fitting TRBD2. After removal of 0 bases from V and 0 bases from J, the junction contained 11 bases not matched to a gene. Germline values: CDR1 LGHNA, CDR2 YSLEER. The CDR3 has 20 amino acids. The CDR3 protein is CASSQDWASGRFSSYNEQFF. The DNA for the CDR3 is TGCGCCAGCAGCCAAGATTGGGCTAGCGGGAGATTTAGCTCCTACAATGAGCAGTTCTTC.

This clonotype was observed a handful of times. The chain links TRBV29-1 to TRBJ1-2; D remains ambiguous. V was pared by 4 bases and J by 2 bases, with 8 bases between. The CDR3 runs to 12 residues. Germline CDR1 SQVTM, CDR2 ANQGSEA. CDR3 region: CSVVGWNYGYTF. Here the CDR3 DNA reads TGCAGCGTTGTCGGTTGGAACTATGGCTACACCTTC. The full variable domain, its missing parts supplied by reference TRBV29-1 and TRBJ1-2, is SAVISQKPSRDICQRGTSLTIQCQVDSQVTMMFWYRQQPGQSLTLIATANQGSEATYESGFVIDKFPISRPNLTFSTLTVSNMSPEDSSIYLCSVVGWNYGYTFGSGTRLTVV.

The chain is built from TRBV29-1 and TRBJ2-7; the D is unclear. This CDR3 contains 13 residues. V lost 0 bases and J lost 4, with 10 bases in between. CDR1 and CDR2 (germline): SQVTM, ANQGSEA. CDR3 sequence reads: CSVEDQYSYEQYF. The CDR3 DNA is TGCAGCGTTGAAGATCAATACAGTTACGAGCAGTACTTC.

The V gene is TRBV15, the J gene TRBJ2-2, with D perhaps TRBD2 (6 bases). The CDR3 spans 15 residues. The V gene lost 5 bases and the J gene lost 6 bases, with 16 bases spanning the gap. CDR1 LNHNV and CDR2 YYDKDF come from the germline V gene (reference sequence). The CDR3, as DNA: TGTGCCACCAGCCCCCGGCCGGGGGTCTCCGGGGAGCTGTTTTTT. Translation: CATSPRPGVSGELFF.

This clonotype was observed a handful of times. The rearrangement links TRBV7-9 to TRBJ1-1; D is unclear. Trimming took off 5 bases at V and 1 base at J, with 17 bases between the two ends. Germline V gene data show CDR1 as SEHNR and CDR2 as FQNEAQ (reference sequence). The CDR3 length is 16 residues. DNA of the CDR3: TGTGCCAGCAGCCCCCAGGACCGATTACCGAACACTGAAGCTTTCTTT. Translation gives CASSPQDRLPNTEAFF.

This clonotype was counted ten times or more. CDR3 loop: CASSKVAGPAYNEQFF. CDR3 coding DNA: TGTGCCAGCAGCAAAGTAGCGGGGCCCGCTTACAATGAGCAGTTCTTC. The V gene is TRBV7-9, the J gene TRBJ2-1; 8 bases line up with TRBD2. The CDR3 has 16 residues. The trim removed 5 bases at V and 4 bases at J, leaving 10 bases unmatched. Germline-derived CDR1 and CDR2 are SEHNR and FQNEAQ (reference sequence).

V gene TRBV2 combines with J gene TRBJ1-5; 8 bases map to TRBD1. J lost 4 bases, V lost 4 bases, and 6 bases had no gene match. The CDR3 sequence is 15 residues long. The germline V gene encodes CDR1 SNHLY and CDR2 FYNNEI. The DNA for the CDR3 is TGTGCCAGCAGTGCCTTTCGGGACAGGAATCAGCCCCAGCATTTT. Protein product: CASSAFRDRNQPQHF.